Below are 5 T cell receptor beta chains sequenced from a single sample in a study of CD8 T cells in Susac syndrome. Random hexamers were used to reverse transcribe about 0.5 to 1 ug of RNA. TCRdb used MiXCR to reprocess the immunoSEQ multiplex PCR reads, holding one entry per CDR3 protein. The top ten hold 0.13% to 0.15% of the sample, which has approximately 100,000 distinct CDR3 sequences, around nine tenths seen once. Sequencing input: CD4+ T cells from PBMCs. The origin of the receptors is a human donor in good health.

The chain combines TRBV12-3 or TRBV12-4 with TRBJ2-3, with D perhaps TRBD2 (6 bases). V was shortened by 1 base and J by 2 bases, with 10 bases between the two germline ends. The CDR3 runs to 15 residues. The CDR3 region has the DNA TGTGCCAGCAGTTTAGGCGGGACCTACACAGATACGCAGTATTTT. It is translated as CASSLGGTYTDTQYF.

This clonotype occurred a few times. The V and J genes are TRBV4-3 and TRBJ2-7; 8 bases are shared with TRBD1. The CDR3 spans 15 residues. The J segment lost 4 bases and the V segment lost 2 bases, leaving 7 bases of the junction unmatched. The germline V gene has CDR1 LGHNA and CDR2 YSLEER. The CDR3 bases are TGCGCCAGCAGCCAACGAGGGACAGGCACGTACGAGCAGTACTTC. This codes for CASSQRGTGTYEQYF.

This chain joins TRBV7-2 and TRBJ2-5; tentatively, D is TRBD2 (5 bases). From germline, CDR1 is SGHTA and CDR2 FQGNSA. The CDR3 has 14 residues. V was cut by 1 base and J by 5 bases, with 11 bases left in between. Here the CDR3 DNA reads TGTGCCAGCAGCTTAGATTCGGGGATGGAGACCCAGTACTTC. It translates to CASSLDSGMETQYF. The variable domain in full, completed from reference TRBV7-2 and TRBJ2-5, reads GAGVSQSPSNKVTEKGKDVELRCDPISGHTALYWYRQSLGQGLEFLIYFQGNSAPDKSGLPSDRFSAERTGGSVSTLTIQRTQQEDSAVYLCASSLDSGMETQYFGPGTRLLVL.

The rearrangement links TRBV9 to TRBJ2-1, with D tentatively TRBD2 (6 bases). CDR1 is SGDLS, CDR2 YYNGEE, per germline. The CDR3 is made up of 15 amino acids. Trimming took 0 bases from V and 9 from J, leaving 16 bases between them. The CDR3: CASSVEVGGWGEQFF. The CDR3 nucleotides are TGTGCCAGCAGCGTAGAGGTTGGAGGGTGGGGTGAGCAGTTCTTC.

V usage is TRBV29-1 and J usage is TRBJ2-2; the D gene could be TRBD1 or TRBD2 (5 bases each). The CDR3 runs 15 residues. Trimming stripped 4 bases from V and 6 bases from J, with 18 bases between. Germline CDR1 and CDR2: SQVTM and ANQGSEA. CDR3 DNA sequence: TGCAGCGTTGGCGGACTTGGGGCAGGGTCCGGGGAGCTGTTTTTT. This sequence encodes CSVGGLGAGSGELFF.